This T cell receptor beta chain originates from a study of blood T cell repertoires in COVID-19. Turning to the study itself: The United States, Italy and Spain were the sources of the acute and convalescent COVID-19 samples. Sources were T cells, B-cell-depleted T cells, or PBMCs; the material itself was cDNA or gDNA.

In the original analysis: Amplified reference gene primers provided the basis for estimating nucleated cell counts. The assay was immunoSEQ multiplex PCR, and TCRdb's table has in-frame clones only and misses some. D and trimming come from the DNA, and the V and J calls and clone size come from that table. The repertoire holds fewer than 250,000 clones, with 85% to 95% as singletons. CDR3 size: 15 residues. CDR1 is SGHDT and CDR2 is YYEEEE in the germline V gene. V gave up 3 bases and J gave up 4 bases; unmatched junction bases: 6. Seattle cases were enrolled at active infection and followed longitudinally.

This TCR was recovered from a man under 40 with COVID-19, enrolled during active disease. This rearrangement joins TRBV5-6 to TRBJ1-4; 7 positions agree with TRBD1. Source material: peripheral blood. CDR3 amino acids: CASSYGQEVNEKLFF. The DNA of the CDR3 is TGTGCCAGCAGCTATGGACAGGAAGTTAATGAAAAACTGTTTTTT. Based on the CDR3 plus reference TRBV5-6 and TRBJ1-4, the full variable domain is DAGVTQSPTHLIKTRGQQVTLRCSPKSGHDTVSWYQQALGQGPQFIFQYYEEEERQRGNFPDRFSGHQFPNYSSELNVNALLLGDSALYLCASSYGQEVNEKLFFGSGTQLSVL.